This T cell receptor (beta chain) was observed in a study of OX40 agonist ivuxolimab in advanced cancers. Study at large: Anti-PD-1, anti-PD-L1 or anti-CTLA-4 therapy given earlier was allowed, and 30% to 45% had some. Overall study results and limits: With doses of 0.1-3.0 mg/kg, partial responders showed among the lowest clonal expansion. The CD4+ and CD8+ T cells in the blood had expanded clonally by week 6 at 0.1 to 3.0 mg/kg.

Remarks on this clone: Antigen specificity is unknown.

Trimming shortened V by 7 bases and J by 0 bases, and 15 bases separated the two germline ends. The CDR3 sequence is 15 residues long. Germline CDR1 LNHDA, CDR2 SQIVND (reference sequence). Here immunoSEQ multiplex PCR was the method, and the copy in TCRdb shows in-frame clones only, minus some. Found here are 68,000 or so clones, 86% of them singletons; the top ten hold roughly 8%. The sample in question was CD4+ or CD8+ T cells sorted from blood, obtained in a trial of the OX40 agonist ivuxolimab. This rearrangement joins TRBV19 to TRBJ1-2; the D is unclear. This sequence originates from an adult with an advanced solid tumor such as melanoma, head and neck, liver or kidney cancer. Here the CDR3 reads CASTQRRVSNYGYTF. The CDR3 coding sequence is TGTGCCAGTACCCAAAGGAGGGTTTCTAACTATGGCTACACCTTC.